What follows are 31 T cell receptor beta chains derived from one specimen sequenced in a study of tumor-infiltrating lymphocytes in primary liver carcinoma. A constant-region primer served to make TCR beta cDNA from roughly 500 ng total RNA. Three nested multiplex PCR rounds, a slightly modified ARM-PCR, produced the libraries for TCR beta. TRBV1-TRBV30 forward and Cbeta reverse primers drove the first two roughly 10-cycle rounds. In TCRdb, the multiplex PCR reads were re-called with MiXCR into one record per CDR3 protein. The sample records 65,000 to 90,000 distinct CDR3 sequences, 60% to 75% being singletons. Unsorted bulk tissue, about 17-33 mg of it, served as the source for co-extraction of RNA and DNA. Sequencing input: liver tumor tissue from sampling region 1. This sample's subset: tumor region T1, superior pole. Source of these receptors: a man between 35 and 55 years old with primary liver carcinoma and hepatitis B virus infection.

Concerning this clonotype: A junction boundary mismatches the germline segment, possibly from a read error. The J gene is TRBJ1-1, the V gene TRBV6-6; D call uncertain. Germline values: CDR1 MNHNY, CDR2 SVGAGI (reference sequence). CDR3 length equals 13 residues. CDR3 sequence: CASRQSMNIEVFF. The CDR3, as DNA: TGTGCCAGCAGGCAGAGCATGAACATTGAAGTTTTCTTT.

As for this clonotype: It may be a read error: a sequence one base away is much more abundant. V gene TRBV30 combines with J gene TRBJ1-2; possibly TRBD1 for D (6 bases). The length of the CDR3 is 12 residues. V lost 2 bases and J 7 bases, leaving 11 bases between the germline ends. Germline lookup yields CDR1 GTSNPN and CDR2 SVGIG (reference sequence). The CDR3 nucleotides read TGTGCCTGGAGTCCAACAGGGAGTGGCTACACCTTC. Translated, it gives CAWSPTGSGYTF. Full variable domain (rest looked up from reference TRBV30 and TRBJ1-2): SQTIHQWPATLVQPVGSPLSLECTVEGTSNPNLYWYRQAAGRGLQLLFYSVGIGQISSEVPQNLSASRPQDRQFILSSKKLLLSDSGFYLCAWSPTGSGYTFGSGTRLTVV.

Concerning this clonotype itself: Given the absence of the conserved phenylalanine or tryptophan at the CDR3 end, a read error is likely. The rearrangement joins TRBV11-2 to TRBJ2-1; a weak D match, TRBD1 (5 bases). Looked up from germline, CDR1 is SGHAT and CDR2 is FQNNGV. The CDR3 extends over 13 amino acids. Trimming took 5 bases from V and 7 from J, leaving 12 bases between them. The CDR3 region has the DNA TGTGCCAGCAGCGCAGAAAGGGGAAATGAGCAGTTCTTA. Protein product: CASSAERGNEQFL.

This clonotype was detected many times. The chain employs TRBV7-9 and TRBJ2-3; 8 bases fit TRBD2. V shed 3 bases and J 2 bases; nucleotides not matched to a gene: 4. The CDR3 has 15 amino acids. Germline assignment: CDR1 SEHNR and CDR2 FQNEAQ (reference sequence). CDR3 nucleotide sequence: TGTGCCAGCAGCTTGGCACTAGCGGCCACAGATACGCAGTATTTT. Residues: CASSLALAATDTQYF.

The J gene is TRBJ2-1, the V gene TRBV11-2; D gene ambiguous. CDR3 size: 16 residues. V lost 5 bases to trimming and J lost 4 bases, with 18 bases between them. Germline CDR1 SGHAT, CDR2 FQNNGV. In DNA, the CDR3 is TGTGCCAGCAGCCCCGAGTCGATAAGCTTGTACAATGAGCAGTTCTTC. Translating it yields CASSPESISLYNEQFF.

A word on this clonotype: The germline gene is not matched at one end of the junction; a read error may be the cause. The chain recombines TRBV6-1 with TRBJ2-3; D perhaps matches TRBD1 (6 bases). Germline assignment: CDR1 MNHNS and CDR2 SASEGT. CDR3 size: 15 residues. CDR3 in amino acids: CANSVTGSGTDAQYF. DNA for the CDR3: TGTGCCAACAGTGTCACAGGGTCCGGCACAGATGCGCAGTATTTT.

This clonotype was detected ten times or more. V usage is TRBV29-1 and J usage is TRBJ2-4; D gene uncertain. From germline, CDR1 is SQVTM and CDR2 ANQGSEA. Trimming removed 5 bases from V and 1 base from J, with 9 bases in between. There are 13 residues in the CDR3. This chain's CDR3 is CSVLGAAKNIQYF. The CDR3 bases are TGCAGCGTTCTGGGTGCGGCCAAAAACATTCAGTACTTC.

This clonotype was observed at least ten times. The chain combines TRBV28 with TRBJ2-2; D possibly corresponds to TRBD2 (5 bases). Deletions cut 8 bases from V and 11 bases from J, with 21 bases between. Germline CDR1 is MDHEN and CDR2 is SYDVKM. There are 14 residues in the CDR3. The CDR3 sequence: CASSPPGYFIELFF. Here the CDR3 DNA reads TGTGCCAGCTCGCCACCGGGATATTTTATCGAGCTGTTTTTT.

Concerning this clonotype itself: The CDR3 does not close with the conserved phenylalanine or tryptophan, likely indicating a read error. The V gene is TRBV6-5, the J gene TRBJ2-2; D gene ambiguous. The V gene's germline CDR1 is MNHEY and CDR2 SVGAGI. This CDR3 has 15 residues. CDR3 DNA sequence: TGTGCCAGCGGTTACGCAGTGAACGGCACCGGGGAGCTGTTTTCT. It specifies CASGYAVNGTGELFS.

This clonotype has only one observation. Because it lacks the conserved phenylalanine or tryptophan at the end, this CDR3 is likely a read error. V gene TRBV6-5 combines with J gene TRBJ2-3; D tentatively reads TRBD1 or TRBD2 (6 bases each). The CDR3 contains 15 residues. Germline values: CDR1 MNHEY, CDR2 SVGAGI. Deletions cut 8 bases from V and 2 bases from J, with 17 bases between. CDR3 protein: CASAYGGQFTDTQYY. The CDR3 nucleotides read TGTGCCAGCGCCTACGGGGGACAATTCACAGATACGCAGTATTAT.

The chain recombines TRBV7-9 with TRBJ2-3; TRBD2 might be the D (6 bases). This CDR3 is 15 amino acids long. Germline V CDR1 and CDR2: SEHNR, FQNEAQ (reference sequence). V dropped 6 bases and J dropped 1 base, with 14 bases sitting between them. CDR3 in DNA: TGTGCCAGCAGTAGACTAGTGGGGGGCACAGATACGCAGTATTTT. The encoded protein is CASSRLVGGTDTQYF.

As regards this clonotype: One junction end does not reproduce the germline sequence, and a read error may be involved. The gene calls are TRBV12-3 or TRBV12-4 and TRBJ2-1; TRBD2 aligns across 11 bases. The CDR3 totals 14 residues. Written as DNA, the CDR3 is TGTGCCAGGAGTAAACTAGCGGGGGTCAATGAGCAGTTTTTC. Protein sequence: CARSKLAGVNEQFF.

Comment on this clonotype: The junction departs from germline at one end; a sequencing error may be responsible. The chain is built from TRBV11-2 and TRBJ2-1; no clear D gene. This CDR3 has 14 residues. Germline CDR1 reads SGHAT; CDR2 reads FQNNGV. The CDR3 DNA follows: TGTGCAAGCAGCTCCGCTGCTGGCGGTAATGAGCACTTCTTC. It encodes CASSSAAGGNEHFF.

As for this clonotype: One end of the junction is discordant with germline, which a read error may explain. The chain recombines TRBV11-1 with TRBJ1-2; D is perhaps TRBD1 (6 bases). Germline V gives CDR1 SGHAT, CDR2 FQDESV (reference sequence). The CDR3 runs 13 residues. CDR3 DNA: TGCGCCAGCAGCTCGGGACACTATTATGGCCACACCTTC. Protein product: CASSSGHYYGHTF. Full variable domain (remainder filled in from reference TRBV11-1 and TRBJ1-2): EAEVAQSPRYKITEKSQAVAFWCDPISGHATLYWYRQILGQGPELLVQFQDESVVDDSQLPKDRFSAERLKGVDSTLKIQPAELGDSAMYLCASSSGHYYGHTFGSGTRLTVV.

This chain connects TRBV9 to TRBJ2-2; tentative D call: TRBD2 (5 bases). CDR1 is SGDLS and CDR2 is YYNGEE in the germline V gene. The V and J ends lost 0 bases and 5 bases respectively, with 14 bases between them. CDR3 length: 16 residues. The DNA of the CDR3 is TGTGCCAGCAGCGTAGGTGCCGGGAATCCTACCGGGGAGCTGTTTTTT. This sequence encodes CASSVGAGNPTGELFF.

In regard to this clonotype: The germline gene is not matched at one end of the junction; a read error may be the cause. The chain's CDR3 is CAWSVNLGQPRHF. As DNA, the CDR3 is TGTGCCTGGAGTGTAAATCTGGGGCAGCCCCGGCATTTT. This chain joins TRBV30 and TRBJ1-5; D perhaps matches TRBD1 (5 bases). From germline, CDR1 is GTSNPN and CDR2 SVGIG (reference sequence). CDR3 length equals 13 residues.

A single count supports this clonotype. This could be a read error, since a much larger clone is one nucleotide away. Because it lacks the conserved phenylalanine or tryptophan at the end, this CDR3 is likely a read error. The chain couples TRBV10-3 to TRBJ2-2; D perhaps matches TRBD2 (5 bases). V lost 6 bases, J lost 7 bases, and 15 bases lay in between. This CDR3 comprises 14 residues. The germline CDR1 and CDR2 sequences are ENHRY and SYGVKD. The CDR3, as DNA: TGTGCCATCAGAACTAGAGAAATGAGCGGGGAGCTGTTTTCT. Protein: CAIRTREMSGELFS.

Comments on this clonotype: An end of the junction differs from the germline gene, which may be a read error. This chain uses TRBV12-3 or TRBV12-4 with TRBJ1-4, with TRBD1 as a possible D gene (6 bases). The CDR3 is 14 amino acids. The CDR3 sequence is CVSRLTGSHEKLFF. The CDR3 coding sequence is TGTGTCAGCAGATTGACAGGTTCACATGAAAAACTGTTTTTT.

The chain carries TRBV29-1 and TRBJ2-5; TRBD2 matches at 7 bases. The trim removed 8 bases at V and 1 base at J, leaving 13 bases unmatched. The length of the CDR3 is 15 residues. CDR1 and CDR2 (germline): SQVTM, ANQGSEA. The CDR3 DNA is TGCAGCATTTGGGCGGCGGGAGTCGGCCAAGAGACCCAGTACTTC. Protein product: CSIWAAGVGQETQYF.

A word on this clonotype: Likely a read error: the CDR3 ends without its conserved phenylalanine or tryptophan. The rearrangement uses TRBV6-5 and TRBJ2-3, with 13 bases matching TRBD2. This CDR3 is 14 amino acids long. CDR1 is MNHEY and CDR2 is SVGAGI in the germline V gene. The DNA for the CDR3 is TGTGCCAGTTCTGGACTAGCGGGAGTAGATGCGCAGTATTTG. It translates to CASSGLAGVDAQYL.

There are many counts of this clonotype. This chain uses TRBV10-2 with TRBJ2-5; D uncertain. CDR3 length: 15 amino acids. Germline CDR1 WSHSY, CDR2 SAAADI. Trimming stripped 2 bases from V and 1 base from J, with 11 bases between. CDR3 amino acids: CASSEGLPLQETQYF. The CDR3 DNA sequence: TGCGCCAGCAGTGAGGGCCTACCCCTCCAAGAGACCCAGTACTTC.

This clonotype was seen a handful of times. A read error may explain this, as a much larger clone is one base away. V gene TRBV5-4 combines with J gene TRBJ2-7; no firm D call. Germline assignment: CDR1 SGHNT and CDR2 YYREEE (reference sequence). This CDR3 comprises 14 residues. The CDR3 bases are TGTGCCAGCGGCTTAATAGAAACGGCCTACGAGCAGTACTTC. Protein: CASGLIETAYEQYF.

A note on this clonotype: At one boundary the junction diverges from the germline segment, which might be a read error. J is TRBJ2-1 and V is TRBV6-5; no clear D gene. This CDR3 has 16 amino acids. The germline V gene encodes CDR1 MNHEY and CDR2 SVGAGI. The CDR3 nucleotides read TGTGACAGCAGCCCGCGGAGAAGGCTCGGGTACAATGAGCCGTTCTTC. Translated: CDSSPRRRLGYNEPFF.

A single count supports this clonotype. The V call is TRBV29-1, the J call TRBJ2-5; 8 positions agree with TRBD1. Germline values: CDR1 SQVTM, CDR2 ANQGSEA. The V segment lost 4 bases and the J segment 5 bases; nucleotides outside the gene matches: 12. The CDR3 length is 15 residues. CDR3 DNA: TGCAGCGTTGGCTGGGCAGGGGGCATCTCGGAGACCCAGTACTTC. Amino acids: CSVGWAGGISETQYF.

This clonotype has more than one count but fewer than ten. This may arise from a read error, as a much more abundant clone is one base away. The rearrangement uses TRBV12-3 or TRBV12-4 and TRBJ1-1; D is uncertain. Trimming took off 10 bases at V and 3 bases at J, with 18 bases between the two ends. The CDR3 is 14 amino acids. The CDR3 spells CANVRRSQYTEAFF. As DNA, the CDR3 is TGTGCCAACGTTCGTAGGTCTCAGTACACTGAAGCTTTCTTT.

As concerns this clonotype: The final CDR3 position lacks the conserved phenylalanine or tryptophan, pointing to a likely read error. In DNA form, the CDR3 reads TGTGCCAGCAGTTATGGACTAGCGGGAGGAGGGCAGTACATC. Translating it yields CASSYGLAGGGQYI. The V gene is TRBV6-5, the J gene TRBJ2-7; TRBD2 aligns across 14 bases. This CDR3 is 14 amino acids long. Losses at the gene ends were 3 bases for V and 9 bases for J; bases not matched to a gene: 4. Germline V CDR1 and CDR2: MNHEY, SVGAGI.

As regards this clonotype: One end of the junction is discordant with germline, which a read error may explain. The chain couples TRBV14 to TRBJ2-5; the match to TRBD2 covers 9 bases. From germline, CDR1 is SGHDN and CDR2 FVKESK. The CDR3 runs to 18 residues. In DNA form, the CDR3 reads TGCGCCTGCAGCCAAGATAGCGGGGGCCTAAAAAACCAAGAGACCCAGTACTTC. Encoded protein: CACSQDSGGLKNQETQYF.

Worth noting for this clonotype: The junction differs from germline at one of its ends, possibly a read error. This chain connects TRBV28 to TRBJ1-5; a weak D match, TRBD1 (5 bases). The CDR3 sequence is 14 residues long. In germline, CDR1 is MDHEN, CDR2 SYDVKM. In DNA, the CDR3 is TGTGCCAGCAGTTCACAGGCTGGCAATCAGCTCCAGCATTTT. Its protein is CASSSQAGNQLQHF.

This clonotype was counted between two and nine times. The rearrangement links TRBV20-1 to TRBJ1-2; the D is unclear. Trimming removed 1 base from V and 7 bases from J, with 10 bases in between. Germline CDR1 reads DFQATT; CDR2 reads SNEGSKA (reference sequence). The CDR3 runs 12 residues. CDR3 sequence: CSARVGGVGYTF. The CDR3 DNA is TGCAGTGCTAGAGTTGGAGGCGTTGGCTACACCTTC.

This clonotype was counted between two and nine times. This may stem from a read error, because a much larger clone lies one nucleotide away. The V call is TRBV4-1, the J call TRBJ2-7; 8 bases align to TRBD2. The germline V gene has CDR1 MGHRA and CDR2 YSYEKL. This CDR3 is 14 amino acids long. The CDR3, as DNA: TGCGTCAGCAGCCCCCGGGAGGGGGTTAGAGAGCAGTACTTC. It codes for CVSSPREGVREQYF.

On this clonotype itself: Here the CDR3 omits its conserved ending phenylalanine or tryptophan, so a read error is the likely source. Because the CDR3's place on the DNA is in doubt, the DNA is left out and the CDR3 is given as listed by TCRdb. The rearrangement links TRBV11-2 to TRBJ2-2; the table gives TRBD2 as D, unverified against the DNA. Germline-derived CDR1 and CDR2 are SGHAT and FQNNGV. Ends included, the CDR3 has 16 residues. Here the CDR3 reads CASGLVALAGTGELFL.